This T cell receptor beta chain was recorded in a study of PD-1 blockade in classical Hodgkin lymphoma. The wider study: A 3 mg/kg intravenous dose of nivolumab was received by patients every 2 weeks. Study conclusions and caveats: Compared with baseline, CD4+ but not CD8+ TCR diversity had risen significantly by C4D1. The authors excluded patients who started nivolumab under 1 year after ASCT.

There was relapse after autologous stem cell transplantation in every patient, and there was variation in brentuximab vedotin exposure. Best responses fell into complete response, partial response or progressive disease. As regards this clone: The target antigen is unknown.

Trimming cost V 2 bases and J 4 bases; bases outside gene matches: 9. CDR3 length: 16 residues. The V gene's germline CDR1 is MGHDK and CDR2 SYGVNS. Clones were read by immunoSEQ multiplex PCR, and TCRdb kept only the in-frame ones, dropping some. The sample lists about 14,000 clones, over 70% occurring once. The chain recombines TRBV25-1 with TRBJ2-3; the match to TRBD1 covers 7 bases. Sequencing was performed on peripheral blood mononuclear cells (PBMCs), taken before the second cycle of nivolumab. This TCR derives from a human donor with classical Hodgkin lymphoma. CDR3 in DNA: TGTGCCAGCAGTGAAGAAGGGACAGTGGGCCCAGATACGCAGTATTTT. It translates to CASSEEGTVGPDTQYF.